These T cell receptor beta chains were read from a single sample in a study of cytomegalovirus exposure and HLA in healthy donors. Some clones are missing from TCRdb's copy, which holds only in-frame ones; the method was immunoSEQ multiplex PCR. The table records more than 85,000 clones, roughly 77% of them present only once. Sequenced sample: PBMCs. Every receptor here comes from a woman aged 45-60 years in good health and CMV-seropositive. Both conserved end residues are part of each CDR3. A D gene is named only where the DNA matches it firmly. Some rows mark clone size as missing; the rest say once, few, many or name a class of expanded clone.

clone_size d_call j_call v_call cdr3_nt cdr3_aa
. TRBD1 TRBJ1-2 TRBV4-1 TGCGCCAGCAGCCAAGACCCGACAGGGAACTATGGCTACACCTTC CASSQDPTGNYGYTF
. TRBD1 TRBJ2-7 TRBV9 TGTGCCAGCAGCGCAGGGGGCGGCAAGGGCTACGAGCAGTACTTC CASSAGGGKGYEQYF
. . TRBJ2-2 TRBV6-5 TGTGCCAGCAAGGAGGGAGGTCACGGGGAGCTGTTTTTT CASKEGGHGELFF
. . TRBJ2-7 TRBV6-6 TGTGCCAGCAGTACCCCAGGGACATCGGACTACGAGCAGTACTTC CASSTPGTSDYEQYF
. . TRBJ1-3 TRBV18 TGTGCCAGCTCACCAATTCAGGATGGTGGAAACACCATATATTTT CASSPIQDGGNTIYF
. . TRBJ1-4 TRBV7-8 TGTGCCAGCAGCTTAGCAGGGAGTGAAAAACTGTTTTTT CASSLAGSEKLFF
. . TRBJ2-2 TRBV11-2 TGTGCCAGCAGCTTCCGGGGGGCGGGCGGGGAGCTGTTTTTT CASSFRGAGGELFF
. TRBD1 TRBJ2-7 TRBV19 TGTGCCAGTAGCGACGTGACAGGGGGCAGGTACGAGCAGTACTTC CASSDVTGGRYEQYF
once . TRBJ1-2 TRBV4-2 TGTGCCAGCAGCCAAGATGGGGCGGGGGACACCTTGCGCTACACCTTC CASSQDGAGDTLRYTF
. TRBD1 TRBJ1-5 TRBV5-6 TGTGCCAGCAGCTTTGGGACAGGGGGAAATCAGCCCCAGCATTTT CASSFGTGGNQPQHF
. . TRBJ1-5 TRBV27 TGTGCCAGCAGTCCTGGGGCGGGGAGCAATCAGCCCCAGCATTTT CASSPGAGSNQPQHF
. TRBD2 TRBJ2-2 TRBV9 TGTGCCAGCAGCGCCACGACTAGCGGGAGCACCGGGGAGCTGTTTTTT CASSATTSGSTGELFF
. . TRBJ2-3 TRBV20-1 TGCAGTGCTAGAGATATAGATACGCAGTATTTT CSARDIDTQYF
. TRBD1 TRBJ1-4 TRBV7-9 TGTGCCAGCAGCTGGGGGGACAGGGCGCATGAAAAACTGTTTTTT CASSWGDRAHEKLFF
few TRBD1 TRBJ2-3 TRBV29-1 TGCAGCGTTCCCCGGGACAGGGACACAGATACGCAGTATTTT CSVPRDRDTDTQYF
. . TRBJ2-5 TRBV5-1 TGCGCCAGCACCCCTCCGGGGATCCAAGAGACCCAGTACTTC CASTPPGIQETQYF
. . TRBJ1-4 TRBV6-6 TGTGCCAGCAGTTACTCGACAGAGGAAAAACTGTTTTTT CASSYSTEEKLFF
. TRBD2 TRBJ2-7 TRBV9 TGTGCCAGCAGCGTAGATAGCGGGCGTGCCTACGAGCAGTACTTC CASSVDSGRAYEQYF